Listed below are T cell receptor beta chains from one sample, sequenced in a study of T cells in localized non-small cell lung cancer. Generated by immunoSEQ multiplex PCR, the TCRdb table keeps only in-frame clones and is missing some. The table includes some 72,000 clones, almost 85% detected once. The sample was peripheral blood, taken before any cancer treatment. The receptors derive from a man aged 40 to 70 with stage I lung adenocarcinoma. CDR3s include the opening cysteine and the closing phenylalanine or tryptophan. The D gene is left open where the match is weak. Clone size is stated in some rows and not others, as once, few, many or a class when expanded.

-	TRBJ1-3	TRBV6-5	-	CASRARRSSGNTIYF	TGTGCCAGCAGGGCCCGACGGTCCTCTGGAAACACCATATATTTT
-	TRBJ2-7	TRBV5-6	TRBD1	CASSPRTGGYEQYF	TGTGCCAGCAGCCCTCGGACAGGGGGCTACGAGCAGTACTTC
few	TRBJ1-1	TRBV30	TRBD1	CAWRTGAETEAFF	TGTGCCTGGCGGACAGGGGCAGAGACTGAAGCTTTCTTT
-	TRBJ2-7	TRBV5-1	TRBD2	CASSSGASGAREQYF	TGCGCCAGCAGCTCTGGGGCTAGCGGGGCCCGGGAGCAGTACTTC
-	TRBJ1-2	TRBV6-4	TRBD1	CASSQDRGRNGYTF	TGTGCCAGCAGCCAAGACAGGGGGCGTAATGGCTACACCTTC
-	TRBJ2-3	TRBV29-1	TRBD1	CSVGQGADTQYF	TGCAGCGTTGGACAGGGGGCAGATACGCAGTATTTT
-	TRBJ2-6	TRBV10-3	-	CAISESSRISGANVLTF	TGTGCCATCAGTGAGTCGTCGCGGATCTCTGGGGCCAACGTCCTGACTTTC
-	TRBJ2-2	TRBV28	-	CASREIGRRRNTGELFF	TGTGCCAGCAGAGAAATAGGGCGGCGTAGGAACACCGGGGAGCTGTTTTTT
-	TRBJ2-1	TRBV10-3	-	CAISESADNEQFF	TGTGCCATCAGTGAGTCGGCCGACAATGAGCAGTTCTTC
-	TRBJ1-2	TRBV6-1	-	CASSEARQRVYGYTF	TGTGCCAGCAGTGAAGCCCGGCAGAGAGTCTATGGCTACACCTTC
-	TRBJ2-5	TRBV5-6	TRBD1	CASSATGLETQYF	TGTGCCAGCAGCGCGACAGGGTTAGAGACCCAGTACTTC
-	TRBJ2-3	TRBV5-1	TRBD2	CASSSLAGSYLTSTDTQYF	TGCGCCAGCAGCTCGTTAGCGGGAAGCTACCTAACTAGCACAGATACGCAGTATTTT
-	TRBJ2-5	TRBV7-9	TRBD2	CASSPAGVAQETQYF	TGTGCCAGCAGCCCGGCGGGAGTGGCTCAAGAGACCCAGTACTTC
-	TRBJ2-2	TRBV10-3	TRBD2	CATRAGGPTGELFF	TGTGCCACGAGAGCGGGAGGGCCCACCGGGGAGCTGTTTTTT
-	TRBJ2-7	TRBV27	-	CASSLLHPRKGEQYF	TGTGCCAGCAGTTTACTCCACCCCCGAAAGGGCGAGCAGTACTTC
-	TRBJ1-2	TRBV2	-	CASSLTPDGGNGYTF	TGTGCCAGCAGTCTAACCCCCGACGGGGGCAATGGCTACACCTTC
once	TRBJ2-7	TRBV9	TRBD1	CASSPGAGGTYEQYF	TGTGCCAGCAGCCCCGGGGCAGGGGGAACCTACGAGCAGTACTTC
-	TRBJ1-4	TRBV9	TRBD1	CASSVGDRFNEKLFF	TGTGCCAGCAGCGTAGGGGACAGGTTTAATGAAAAACTGTTTTTT
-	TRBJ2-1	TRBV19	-	CASSMGNEQFF	TGTGCCAGTAGTATGGGCAATGAGCAGTTCTTC
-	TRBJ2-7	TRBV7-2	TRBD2	CASSLGLAYEQYF	TGTGCCAGCAGCTTGGGACTAGCCTACGAGCAGTACTTC
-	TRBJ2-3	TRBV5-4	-	CASSFQLDASTDTQYF	TGTGCCAGCAGCTTCCAACTAGACGCAAGCACAGATACGCAGTATTTT
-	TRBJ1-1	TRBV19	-	CASSSAGQAEAFF	TGTGCCAGTAGTTCCGCCGGGCAGGCTGAAGCTTTCTTT
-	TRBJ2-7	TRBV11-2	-	CASSLNRDEQYF	TGTGCCAGCAGCTTAAATAGGGACGAGCAGTACTTC
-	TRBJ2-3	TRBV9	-	CASSSLGGLSADTQYF	TGTGCCAGCAGCTCCTTAGGGGGGCTGAGTGCAGATACGCAGTATTTT
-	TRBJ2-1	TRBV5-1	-	CASSRDTVYNEQFF	TGCGCCAGCAGCCGGGACACAGTCTACAATGAGCAGTTCTTC
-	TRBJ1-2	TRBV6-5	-	CASSSGSYGYTF	TGTGCCAGCAGCTCCGGGAGCTATGGCTACACCTTC
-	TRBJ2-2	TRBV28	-	CASSLGQNTGELFF	TGTGCCAGCAGTTTAGGGCAGAACACCGGGGAGCTGTTTTTT